This T cell receptor (beta chain) came from a study of T cell responses to AZD1222 COVID-19 vaccine. Overall study findings and caveats: Nearly half of spike-specific TCRs reportedly target unmutated variant regions.

This clone occurred a few times. The antigen is undetermined. The analysis combined second doses at about 4 or about 12 weeks. Here immunoSEQ multiplex PCR was the method, and the copy in TCRdb shows in-frame clones only, minus some. The sample holds about 140,000 clones, around nine tenths seen once. The clonotype was recovered from an adult who received the AZD1222 COVID-19 vaccine. The material sequenced was peripheral blood, taken 28 days after the second AZD1222 dose.

The CDR3 DNA is TGTGCCAGTAGTAATCCCAGGGGGGAGTATCAGCCCCAGCATTTT. This sequence encodes CASSNPRGEYQPQHF. The chain uses TRBV19 and TRBJ1-5; TRBD1 matches 7 bases. The CDR3 has 15 residues. Germline V gene sequence: CDR1 LNHDA, CDR2 SQIVND (reference sequence). J lost 5 bases, V lost 4 bases, and 8 bases had no gene match.